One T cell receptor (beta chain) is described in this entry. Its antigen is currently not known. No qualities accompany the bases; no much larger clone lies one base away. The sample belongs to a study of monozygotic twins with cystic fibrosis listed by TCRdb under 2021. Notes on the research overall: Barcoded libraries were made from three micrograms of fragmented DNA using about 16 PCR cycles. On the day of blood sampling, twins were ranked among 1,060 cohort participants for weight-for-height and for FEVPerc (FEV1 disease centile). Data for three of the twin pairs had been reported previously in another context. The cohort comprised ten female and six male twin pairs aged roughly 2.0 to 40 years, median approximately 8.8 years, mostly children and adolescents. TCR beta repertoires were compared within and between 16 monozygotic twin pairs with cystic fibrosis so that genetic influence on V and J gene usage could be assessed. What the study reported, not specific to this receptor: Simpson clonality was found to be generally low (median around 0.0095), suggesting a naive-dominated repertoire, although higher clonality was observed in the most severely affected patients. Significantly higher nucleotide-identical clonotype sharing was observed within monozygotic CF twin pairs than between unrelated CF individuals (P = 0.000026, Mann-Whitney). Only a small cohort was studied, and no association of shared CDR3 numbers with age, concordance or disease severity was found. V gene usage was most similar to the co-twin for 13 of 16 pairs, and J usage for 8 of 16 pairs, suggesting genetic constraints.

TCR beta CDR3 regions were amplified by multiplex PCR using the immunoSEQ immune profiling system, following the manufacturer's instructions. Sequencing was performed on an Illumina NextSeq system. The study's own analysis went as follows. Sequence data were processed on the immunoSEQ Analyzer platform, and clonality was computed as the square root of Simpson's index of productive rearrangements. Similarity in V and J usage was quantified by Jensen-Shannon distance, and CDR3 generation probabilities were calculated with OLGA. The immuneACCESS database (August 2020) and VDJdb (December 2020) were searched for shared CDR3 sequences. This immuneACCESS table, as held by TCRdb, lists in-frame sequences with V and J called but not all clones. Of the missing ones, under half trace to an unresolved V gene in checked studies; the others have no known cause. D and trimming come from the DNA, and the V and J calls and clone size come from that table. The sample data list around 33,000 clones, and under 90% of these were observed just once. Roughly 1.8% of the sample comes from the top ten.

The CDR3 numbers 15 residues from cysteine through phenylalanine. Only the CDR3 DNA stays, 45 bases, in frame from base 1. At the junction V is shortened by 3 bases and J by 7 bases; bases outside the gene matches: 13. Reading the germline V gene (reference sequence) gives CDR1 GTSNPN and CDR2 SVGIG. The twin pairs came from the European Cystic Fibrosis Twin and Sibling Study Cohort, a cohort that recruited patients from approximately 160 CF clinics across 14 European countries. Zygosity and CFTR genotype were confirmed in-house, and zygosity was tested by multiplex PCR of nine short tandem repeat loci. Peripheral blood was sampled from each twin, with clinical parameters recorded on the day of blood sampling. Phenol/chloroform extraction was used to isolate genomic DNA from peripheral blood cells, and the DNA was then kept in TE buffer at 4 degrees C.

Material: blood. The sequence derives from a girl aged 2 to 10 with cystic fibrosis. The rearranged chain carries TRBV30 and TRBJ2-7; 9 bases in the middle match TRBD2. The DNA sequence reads TGTGCCTGGAGCGCCGGGACTAGCTTCGTTGGGGAGCAGTACTTC. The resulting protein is CAWSAGTSFVGEQYF.